This TCR beta chain originates from a study of blood T cells in healthy people across ages. Study-wide results and limits: Possibly confounding the expanded clonotype changes was the fact that donor CMV status was unknown.

This clonotype was seen a few times. Its antigen remains unknown. Next came a second PCR, run for about 6 to 11 cycles, which used a sample-barcoded 5' primer along with a J-beta primer mix. Using its own MiXCR run on the 5' RACE reads, TCRdb lists one record per CDR3 protein. The sample shows roughly 1,000,000 distinct CDR3 sequences, around 25% of them seen only once. The V and J ends lost 2 bases and 7 bases respectively, with 17 bases between them. Germline CDR1 reads MDHEN; CDR2 reads SYDVKM. The CDR3 loop spans 15 amino acids. This same sample was also taken into another study, of T cells of mothers and their children. Per that paper: In each mother, TCR beta CDR3 reads exceeded 10 million; in each child, they numbered approximately 3 million.

This receptor was obtained from a girl aged 2 to 10 in good health. This sequence joins TRBV28 and TRBJ1-2, with a possible D match to TRBD1 (6 bases). The sequenced sample was blood. The DNA of the CDR3 is TGTGCCAGCAGTTTAAGCGGGGGCGCTTGGTCTGGCTACACCTTC. This gives the protein CASSLSGGAWSGYTF.